One and the same sample provided the 15 T cell receptor beta chains below, sequenced in a study of blood T cell repertoires in COVID-19. Data came from immunoSEQ multiplex PCR; TCRdb stores just in-frame clones and leaves some out. The sample yields over 110,000 clones, 88% seen once. Sequencing was done on a sample of peripheral blood. The receptor set was obtained from a woman aged 45 to 65 with acute or convalescent COVID-19.

The chain combines TRBV6-1 with TRBJ1-1; no clear D gene. CDR3 length: 14 amino acids. Germline V gene lookup returns CDR1 MNHNS and CDR2 SASEGT. The germline V and J ends were trimmed by 1 base and 3 bases, with 9 bases remaining between them. The CDR3 spells CASSEVTAYTEAFF. The DNA of the CDR3 is TGTGCCAGCAGTGAAGTTACAGCTTACACTGAAGCTTTCTTT.

The rearrangement uses TRBV2 and TRBJ1-1, with 8 bases fitting TRBD1. With 6 bases clipped from V and 0 bases from J, the junction kept 3 bases outside the gene matches. This CDR3 is 14 amino acids long. Germline V gene lookup returns CDR1 SNHLY and CDR2 FYNNEI. The CDR3, as DNA: TGTGCCAGCAGCAGGGGGCGGATGAACACTGAAGCTTTCTTT. Translating it yields CASSRGRMNTEAFF.

This sequence joins TRBV18 and TRBJ2-7; D not resolved. The germline V and J ends were trimmed by 0 bases and 5 bases, with 14 bases remaining between them. This CDR3 is 15 amino acids long. Germline V gene sequence: CDR1 KGHSH, CDR2 LQKENI. The CDR3 loop is CASSPPGRSFDEQYF. DNA of the CDR3: TGTGCCAGCTCACCACCGGGCAGGTCGTTCGACGAGCAGTACTTC.

The J gene is TRBJ1-1, the V gene TRBV5-1; 7 bases are a match to TRBD1. Germline V gene data show CDR1 as SGHRS and CDR2 as YFSETQ. The CDR3 runs 16 residues. Trimming removed 4 bases from V and 1 base from J; junction bases left unmatched: 10. The CDR3 DNA reads as TGCGCCAGCAGCCGCTCGACAGGGATCGAGAACACTGAAGCTTTCTTT. This encodes CASSRSTGIENTEAFF. Filled out from reference TRBV5-1 and TRBJ1-1, the complete variable domain reads KAGVTQTPRYLIKTRGQQVTLSCSPISGHRSVSWYQQTPGQGLQFLFEYFSETQRNKGNFPGRFSGRQFSNSRSEMNVSTLELGDSALYLCASSRSTGIENTEAFFGQGTRLTVV.

The V and J genes are TRBV11-2 and TRBJ1-1; D is unresolved. V lost 1 base to trimming and J lost 3 bases, with 6 bases between them. Germline CDR1 is SGHAT and CDR2 is FQNNGV. The CDR3 has 13 residues. The CDR3 sequence is CASSLVLYTEAFF. The CDR3 DNA follows: TGTGCCAGCAGCTTAGTTCTCTACACTGAAGCTTTCTTT.

The CDR3 sequence is CASSLVGGRATDTQYF. DNA of the CDR3: TGTGCCAGCAGCTTAGTCGGAGGGAGAGCCACAGATACGCAGTATTTT. V is TRBV7-2 and J is TRBJ2-3; D is perhaps TRBD2 (6 bases). CDR3 length equals 16 residues. The germline CDR1 and CDR2 sequences are SGHTA and FQGNSA. The V end lost 1 base, the J end lost 2 bases, and 13 bases lay between the germline ends.

This chain connects TRBV9 to TRBJ2-5, with 8 bases fitting TRBD1. CDR3 length: 13 residues. Germline V CDR1 and CDR2: SGDLS, YYNGEE. J was trimmed by 3 bases and V by 7 bases; bases with no gene match: 5. Here the CDR3 DNA reads TGTGCCAGCGGCCTGGGACAGGAAGAGACCCAGTACTTC. Protein sequence: CASGLGQEETQYF.

The chain is built from TRBV4-2 and TRBJ1-6; a weak D match, TRBD1 (5 bases). Per germline, CDR1 LGHNA and CDR2 YNFKEQ. This CDR3 comprises 15 residues. The germline V and J ends were trimmed by 0 bases and 7 bases, with 10 bases remaining between them. This CDR3 reads CASSQEGGWNSPLHF. CDR3 bases: TGTGCCAGCAGCCAAGAGGGGGGGTGGAATTCACCCCTCCACTTT.

The table lists this clone with a count of one. The chain combines TRBV5-4 with TRBJ1-1, with 8 bases aligning to TRBD1. Looked up from germline, CDR1 is SGHNT and CDR2 is YYREEE (reference sequence). The CDR3 has 16 residues. V was pared by 4 bases and J by 7 bases, with 15 bases of the junction left unmatched. The CDR3 DNA sequence: TGTGCCAGCAGCGGGGCTATAAGGACAGGGACTTTTGAAGCTTTCTTT. It is translated as CASSGAIRTGTFEAFF.

This clone was detected once. This chain uses TRBV11-3 with TRBJ2-1; no firm D call. This CDR3 contains 15 residues. Germline values: CDR1 SGHNT, CDR2 YENEEA. V was pared by 4 bases and J by 6 bases, with 16 bases between. CDR3 in amino acids: CASSSHSRSGNEQFF. The CDR3 DNA follows: TGTGCCAGCAGCTCCCATTCTAGGTCGGGCAATGAGCAGTTCTTC.

CDR3 DNA: TGTGCCAGCAGCTCTGGGACACAGAACACCGGGGAGCTGTTTTTT. This sequence encodes CASSSGTQNTGELFF. The chain uses TRBV7-6 and TRBJ2-2, with a weak D call TRBD1 (6 bases). The CDR3 extends over 15 amino acids. Germline CDR1 reads SGHVS; CDR2 reads FNYEAQ. Trimming left V 4 bases short and J 1 base short, with 10 bases between. Looking up the rest from reference TRBV7-6 and TRBJ2-2 gives the full variable domain: GAGVSQSPRYKVTKRGQDVALRCDPISGHVSLYWYRQALGQGPEFLTYFNYEAQQDKSGLPNDRFSAERPEGSISTLTIQRTEQRDSAMYRCASSSGTQNTGELFFGEGSRLTVL.

This sequence joins TRBV7-3 and TRBJ2-3, with TRBD2 matching 9 bases. J lost 1 base, V lost 5 bases, and 7 bases had no gene match. Germline V gene sequence: CDR1 SGHTA, CDR2 FQGTGA. The CDR3 extends over 16 amino acids. CDR3 DNA sequence: TGTGCCAGCAGCACCTCGCGGGGGGGCGGCACAGATACGCAGTATTTT. It codes for CASSTSRGGGTDTQYF.

This clone was counted once. V is TRBV25-1 and J is TRBJ1-2; TRBD1 matches 8 bases. This CDR3 contains 13 residues. Losses at the gene ends were 4 bases for V and 3 bases for J; bases not matched to a gene: 1. Germline-derived CDR1 and CDR2 are MGHDK and SYGVNS. As DNA, the CDR3 is TGTGCCAGCAGTGTGGGACAGGACTATGGCTACACCTTC. This encodes CASSVGQDYGYTF.

CDR3 residues: CASSFSGGAYNEQFF. CDR3 DNA: TGTGCCAGCAGCTTTAGCGGGGGGGCCTACAATGAGCAGTTCTTC. The chain carries TRBV9 and TRBJ2-1, with 11 positions matching TRBD2. This CDR3 contains 15 residues. Germline CDR1 and CDR2: SGDLS and YYNGEE. With 4 bases clipped from V and 2 bases from J, the junction kept 2 bases outside the gene matches. The full variable domain, completed using reference TRBV9 and TRBJ2-1, is DSGVTQTPKHLITATGQRVTLRCSPRSGDLSVYWYQQSLDQGLQFLIQYYNGEERAKGNILERFSAQQFPDLHSELNLSSLELGDSALYFCASSFSGGAYNEQFFGPGTRLTVL.

J is TRBJ1-6 and V is TRBV6-5; D is unclear. The V and J ends lost 6 bases and 10 bases respectively, with 13 bases between them. CDR1 and CDR2 from the germline V gene are MNHEY and SVGAGI. The CDR3 runs 13 residues. This chain's CDR3 is CASSLAPGSPLHF. The DNA for the CDR3 is TGTGCCAGCAGCCTCGCCCCCGGGTCACCCCTCCACTTT.